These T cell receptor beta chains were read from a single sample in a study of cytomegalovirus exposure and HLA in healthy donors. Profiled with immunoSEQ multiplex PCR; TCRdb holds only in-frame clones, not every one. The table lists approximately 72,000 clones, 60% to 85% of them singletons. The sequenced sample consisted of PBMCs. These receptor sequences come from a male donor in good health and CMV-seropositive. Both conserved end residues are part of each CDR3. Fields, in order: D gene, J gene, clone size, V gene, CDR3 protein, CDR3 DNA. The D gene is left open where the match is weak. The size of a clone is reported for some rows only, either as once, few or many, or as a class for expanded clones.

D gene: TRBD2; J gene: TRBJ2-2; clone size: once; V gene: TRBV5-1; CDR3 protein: CASSGTSGSNTGELFF; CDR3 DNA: TGCGCCAGCAGCGGGACTAGCGGGAGCAACACCGGGGAGCTGTTTTTT
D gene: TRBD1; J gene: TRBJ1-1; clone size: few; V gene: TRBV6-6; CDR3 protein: CASSLQGVNTEAFF; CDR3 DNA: TGTGCCAGCAGTCTACAGGGGGTGAACACTGAAGCTTTCTTT
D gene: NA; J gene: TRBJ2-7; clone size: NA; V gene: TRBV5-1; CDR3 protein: CASREDSSYEQYF; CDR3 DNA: TGCGCCAGTCGAGAGGACAGCTCCTACGAGCAGTACTTC
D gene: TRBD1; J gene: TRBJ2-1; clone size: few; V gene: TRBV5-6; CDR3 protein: CASSRMTGINNEQFF; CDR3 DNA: TGTGCCAGCAGCCGCATGACAGGGATAAACAATGAGCAGTTCTTC
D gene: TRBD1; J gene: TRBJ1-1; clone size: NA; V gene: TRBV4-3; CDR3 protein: CASSQGDRGGTEAFF; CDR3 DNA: TGCGCCAGCAGCCAGGGGGACAGGGGCGGCACTGAAGCTTTCTTT
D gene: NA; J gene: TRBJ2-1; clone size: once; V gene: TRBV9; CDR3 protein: CASSARGRGSGWNEQFF; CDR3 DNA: TGTGCCAGCAGCGCCAGGGGTCGGGGATCGGGTTGGAATGAGCAGTTCTTC
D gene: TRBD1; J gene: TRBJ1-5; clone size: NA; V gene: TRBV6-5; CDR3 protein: CASKKDRAVNQPQHF; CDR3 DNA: TGTGCCAGCAAGAAGGACAGGGCGGTCAATCAGCCCCAGCATTTT
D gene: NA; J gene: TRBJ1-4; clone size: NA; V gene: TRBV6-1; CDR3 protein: CASSRTDDNEKLFF; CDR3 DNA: TGTGCCAGCAGTCGGACAGACGACAATGAAAAACTGTTTTTT
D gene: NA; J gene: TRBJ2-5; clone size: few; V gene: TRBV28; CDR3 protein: CASSDSRKTQYF; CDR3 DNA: TGTGCCAGCAGTGATTCGCGGAAGACCCAGTACTTC
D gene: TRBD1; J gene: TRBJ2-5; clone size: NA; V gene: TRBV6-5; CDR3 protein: CASSRDRQETQYF; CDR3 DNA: TGTGCCAGCAGCAGGGACAGACAAGAGACCCAGTACTTC
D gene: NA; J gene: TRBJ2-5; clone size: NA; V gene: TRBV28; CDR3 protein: CASSTLIHSQETQYF; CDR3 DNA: TGTGCCAGCAGTACCTTGATCCACAGCCAAGAGACCCAGTACTTC
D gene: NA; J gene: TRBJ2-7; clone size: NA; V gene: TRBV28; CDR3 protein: CASSFFLRKTGVRGQYF; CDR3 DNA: TGTGCCAGCAGTTTTTTTCTGCGGAAGACCGGGGTCAGGGGGCAGTACTTC
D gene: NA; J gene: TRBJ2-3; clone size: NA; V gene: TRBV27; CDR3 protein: CASSLFSTGRSDTQYF; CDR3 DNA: TGTGCCAGCAGTTTATTCTCGACGGGGAGGTCCGATACGCAGTATTTT
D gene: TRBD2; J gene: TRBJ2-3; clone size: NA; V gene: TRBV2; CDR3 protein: CASSDGSGGTDTQYF; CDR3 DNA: TGTGCCAGCAGTGATGGTAGCGGGGGCACAGATACGCAGTATTTT
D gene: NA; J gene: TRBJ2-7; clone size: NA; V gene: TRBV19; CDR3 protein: CASRSNFRDSRGTYEQYF; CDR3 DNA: TGTGCCAGTAGATCTAATTTCAGGGACTCGCGGGGTACCTACGAGCAGTACTTC
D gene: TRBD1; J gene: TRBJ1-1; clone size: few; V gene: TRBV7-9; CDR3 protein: CASSPDRVGTEAFF; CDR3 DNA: TGTGCCAGCAGCCCGGACAGGGTGGGCACTGAAGCTTTCTTT
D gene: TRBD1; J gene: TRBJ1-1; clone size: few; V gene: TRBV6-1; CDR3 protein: CASRQGVGAFF; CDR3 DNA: TGTGCCAGCAGGCAGGGGGTGGGTGCTTTCTTT
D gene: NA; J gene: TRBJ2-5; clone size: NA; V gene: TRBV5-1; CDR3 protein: CASSLRRGDTQYF; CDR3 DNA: TGCGCCAGCAGCTTGAGGAGGGGAGACACCCAGTACTTC
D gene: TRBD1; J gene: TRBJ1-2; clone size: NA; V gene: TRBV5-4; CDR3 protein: CASSLEPGTGSRGYTF; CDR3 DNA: TGTGCCAGCAGCTTGGAGCCCGGGACAGGGTCTCGAGGCTACACCTTC